A single sample is the source of the 24 T cell receptor beta chains below, sequenced in a study of cytotoxic CD8 clonotypes in ibrutinib-treated CLL. The method was immunoSEQ multiplex PCR; TCRdb's version includes in-frame clones alone and lacks a portion of them. The data hold around 19,000 clones, with about 61% observed a single time. The input for sequencing was PBMCs, taken after 12 months of ibrutinib treatment. These receptors all stem from a human donor with chronic lymphocytic leukemia.

This chain joins TRBV7-9 and TRBJ2-7; 9 bases are a match to TRBD1. Losses at the gene ends were 5 bases for V and 3 bases for J; bases not matched to a gene: 5. The germline CDR1 and CDR2 sequences are SEHNR and FQNEAQ (reference sequence). CDR3 length equals 14 residues. The CDR3 nucleotides read TGTGCCAGCAGCAGGGGGGACAGGGACTACGAGCAGTACTTC. It encodes CASSRGDRDYEQYF.

A single count supports this clone. The CDR3 region has the DNA TGTGCCAGCAGTTTATTTCGGAACACTGAAGCTTTCTTT. Translating it yields CASSLFRNTEAFF. The J gene is TRBJ1-1, the V gene TRBV27; D unclear. The CDR3 has 13 amino acids. Trimming took 1 base from V and 1 from J, leaving 4 bases between them. Germline CDR1 MNHEY, CDR2 SMNVEV (reference sequence).

The chain joins TRBV28 to TRBJ2-1, with TRBD1 identical over 9 bases. This CDR3 is built from 15 residues. Losses at the gene ends were 3 bases for V and 5 bases for J; bases not matched to a gene: 5. The germline V gene has CDR1 MDHEN and CDR2 SYDVKM. The DNA of the CDR3 is TGTGCCAGCAGTTTTCAGGACAGGGGTCACAATGAGCAGTTCTTC. Amino acids: CASSFQDRGHNEQFF.

The chain has TRBV29-1 and TRBJ1-4; D is unresolved. Trimming stripped 4 bases from V and 10 bases from J, with 13 bases between. The CDR3 is 12 residues long. Germline CDR1 and CDR2: SQVTM and ANQGSEA. The chain's CDR3 is CSVAFAEGKLFF. The CDR3 nucleotides read TGCAGCGTTGCATTTGCAGAGGGAAAACTGTTTTTT.

This clone was recorded a few times. The rearrangement uses TRBV9 and TRBJ2-7; 8 bases map to TRBD1. This CDR3 has 17 residues. Unmatched junction bases numbered 11, after V lost 3 bases and J lost 0 bases. Germline CDR1 reads SGDLS; CDR2 reads YYNGEE. This CDR3 is CASSGRPGQDSSYEQYF. The CDR3 DNA reads TGTGCCAGCAGCGGGAGACCGGGACAGGATAGCTCCTACGAGCAGTACTTC.

The V and J genes are TRBV30 and TRBJ2-7; 7 bases match TRBD1. The CDR3 is 13 amino acids. Losses at the gene ends were 3 bases for V and 6 bases for J; bases not matched to a gene: 8. Germline V CDR1 and CDR2: GTSNPN, SVGIG (reference sequence). For the CDR3, the DNA is TGTGCCTGGAGGCTGACAGGGATCCCCGAGCAGTACTTC. It is translated as CAWRLTGIPEQYF.

The chain is built from TRBV30 and TRBJ1-3; D is ambiguous. The CDR3 contains 16 residues. Trimming shortened V by 0 bases and J by 5 bases, and 17 bases separated the two germline ends. CDR1 is GTSNPN, CDR2 SVGIG, per germline (reference sequence). The CDR3 bases are TGTGCCTGGAGTGTCCTAACAGCACCCTCGAGAAACACCATATATTTT. It translates to CAWSVLTAPSRNTIYF.

The V gene is TRBV5-1, the J gene TRBJ2-3; TRBD2 matches at 7 bases. Trimming cost V 1 base and J 3 bases; bases outside gene matches: 5. The V gene's germline CDR1 is SGHRS and CDR2 YFSETQ. The CDR3 runs to 15 residues. In DNA, the CDR3 is TGCGCCAGCAGCTTGTACGGGGGGACTACAGATACGCAGTATTTT. Translated, it gives CASSLYGGTTDTQYF. Variable domain in full (rest from reference TRBV5-1 and TRBJ2-3): KAGVTQTPRYLIKTRGQQVTLSCSPISGHRSVSWYQQTPGQGLQFLFEYFSETQRNKGNFPGRFSGRQFSNSRSEMNVSTLELGDSALYLCASSLYGGTTDTQYFGPGTRLTVL.

This clone came up a few times. The chain has TRBV7-9 and TRBJ2-1; D is possibly TRBD2 (6 bases). V lost 3 bases to trimming and J lost 3 bases, with 9 bases between them. This CDR3 comprises 14 residues. Germline V gene lookup returns CDR1 SEHNR and CDR2 FQNEAQ (reference sequence). The CDR3 sequence is CASSLSSDYNEQFF. The CDR3 DNA follows: TGTGCCAGCAGCTTGTCTAGCGACTACAATGAGCAGTTCTTC.

The rearrangement uses TRBV28 and TRBJ2-7, with 8 bases identical to TRBD1. J lost 2 bases, V lost 7 bases, and 7 bases had no gene match. Germline V gene data show CDR1 as MDHEN and CDR2 as SYDVKM. The CDR3 consists of 14 residues. The CDR3 bases are TGTGCCAGCACCTCAGGGGGCCAGACCTACGAGCAGTACTTC. Its translation: CASTSGGQTYEQYF.

By sample share, this clone is medium-sized. The V call is TRBV5-5, the J call TRBJ1-1; the D is unclear. CDR3 length: 14 residues. Trimming cost V 0 bases and J 0 bases, with 6 bases left between them. In germline, CDR1 is SGHKS, CDR2 YYEKEE (reference sequence). CDR3 nucleotide sequence: TGTGCCAGCAGCTTGGGAAGCATGAACACTGAAGCTTTCTTT. It yields the protein CASSLGSMNTEAFF. Full variable domain (missing parts from reference TRBV5-5 and TRBJ1-1): DAGVTQSPTHLIKTRGQQVTLRCSPISGHKSVSWYQQVLGQGPQFIFQYYEKEERGRGNFPDRFSARQFPNYSSELNVNALLLGDSALYLCASSLGSMNTEAFFGQGTRLTVV.

The rearrangement joins TRBV9 to TRBJ2-7, with TRBD2 identical over 8 bases. The CDR3 totals 15 residues. J lost 6 bases, V lost 4 bases, and 12 bases had no gene match. CDR1 and CDR2 from the germline V gene are SGDLS and YYNGEE. This CDR3 reads CASSPFGGAGREQYF. In nucleotides, the CDR3 is TGTGCCAGCAGCCCGTTCGGGGGGGCAGGGCGCGAGCAGTACTTC. Drawing the rest from reference TRBV9 and TRBJ2-7, the complete variable domain is DSGVTQTPKHLITATGQRVTLRCSPRSGDLSVYWYQQSLDQGLQFLIQYYNGEERAKGNILERFSAQQFPDLHSELNLSSLELGDSALYFCASSPFGGAGREQYFGPGTRLTVT.

The genes are TRBV11-2 and TRBJ2-7; 8 nucleotides agree with TRBD2. CDR1 and CDR2 from the germline V gene are SGHAT and FQNNGV. The CDR3 is made up of 16 amino acids. The trim removed 4 bases at V and 3 bases at J, leaving 11 bases unmatched. The CDR3 loop reads CASSSVATSGSYEQYF. CDR3 coding DNA: TGTGCCAGCAGCTCCGTGGCTACGAGCGGGAGCTACGAGCAGTACTTC.

The chain couples TRBV7-2 to TRBJ1-1; possible D gene TRBD1, 6 bases. This CDR3 has 14 amino acids. Trimming removed 1 base from V and 5 bases from J, with 11 bases in between. In germline, CDR1 is SGHTA, CDR2 FQGNSA. The CDR3 reads CASSLGGPRTEAFF. For the CDR3, the DNA is TGTGCCAGCAGCTTAGGGGGGCCGAGGACTGAAGCTTTCTTT. The full variable domain, completed using reference TRBV7-2 and TRBJ1-1, is GAGVSQSPSNKVTEKGKDVELRCDPISGHTALYWYRQSLGQGLEFLIYFQGNSAPDKSGLPSDRFSAERTGGSVSTLTIQRTQQEDSAVYLCASSLGGPRTEAFFGQGTRLTVV.

The V call is TRBV5-6, the J call TRBJ2-3, with D uncertain. CDR1 is SGHDT, CDR2 YYEEEE, per germline. The CDR3 sequence is 14 residues long. Trimming pared 4 bases from V and 3 bases from J, leaving 12 bases between. CDR3 amino acids: CASSVEVNTDTQYF. CDR3 DNA sequence: TGTGCCAGCAGCGTAGAGGTCAATACAGATACGCAGTATTTT.

V gene TRBV6-4 combines with J gene TRBJ2-3; 8 positions agree with TRBD2. V lost 4 bases and J lost 0; bases outside the gene matches: 0. This CDR3 region has 14 residues. The germline gives CDR1 MRHNA, CDR2 SNTAGT. The CDR3 spells CASSASGSTDTQYF. In DNA form, the CDR3 reads TGTGCCAGCAGTGCTAGCGGGAGCACAGATACGCAGTATTTT.

By proportion, this clone is medium-sized. V is TRBV11-2 and J is TRBJ1-4; 7 bases map to TRBD1. The CDR3 runs to 14 residues. V shed 5 bases, J shed 5 bases, and the junction held 5 bases outside the gene matches. CDR1 SGHAT and CDR2 FQNNGV come from the germline V gene. Written as DNA, the CDR3 is TGTGCCAGCAGCCTGGGGACAGCGAATGAAAAACTGTTTTTT. This encodes CASSLGTANEKLFF. Drawing the rest from reference TRBV11-2 and TRBJ1-4, the complete variable domain is EAGVAQSPRYKIIEKRQSVAFWCNPISGHATLYWYQQILGQGPKLLIQFQNNGVVDDSQLPKDRFSAERLKGVDSTLKIQPAKLEDSAVYLCASSLGTANEKLFFGSGTQLSVL.

In its sample, this clone was seen a few times. The chain uses TRBV10-1 and TRBJ2-5; a weak D match, TRBD2 (5 bases). There are 13 residues in the CDR3. V lost 10 bases to trimming and J lost 5 bases, with 17 bases between them. The germline CDR1 and CDR2 sequences are WNHNN and SYGVQD (reference sequence). The CDR3 nucleotides read TGCGCCAACCAGACTACCCCCCGTGAGACCCAGTACTTC. As protein: CANQTTPRETQYF.

The rearrangement joins TRBV27 to TRBJ2-5; 9 bases line up with TRBD1. CDR3 length: 16 amino acids. Per germline, CDR1 MNHEY and CDR2 SMNVEV (reference sequence). V trimming: 2 bases; J trimming: 2 bases; junction bases outside the gene matches: 6. The CDR3 nucleotides are TGTGCCAGCAGTTTAGGCTGGGGACAGGGTCAAGAGACCCAGTACTTC. Translation gives CASSLGWGQGQETQYF.

This clone occurred a few times. The chain uses TRBV6-1 and TRBJ1-2, with TRBD1 matching 10 bases. Germline CDR1 is MNHNS and CDR2 is SASEGT. The CDR3 sequence is 15 residues long. V trimming: 6 bases; J trimming: 5 bases; junction bases outside the gene matches: 9. The DNA of the CDR3 is TGTGCCAGCAGGAATCCCGGACAGGGGGAGTATGGCTACACCTTC. Amino acid sequence: CASRNPGQGEYGYTF.

Worth noting for this clone: The sample contains more than one DNA sequence encoding this CDR3. The genes are TRBV19 and TRBJ1-5; D is undetermined. The V gene's germline CDR1 is LNHDA and CDR2 SQIVND (reference sequence). Trimming took 3 bases from V and 4 from J, leaving 7 bases between them. The CDR3 loop spans 13 amino acids. The CDR3 loop reads CASSIGVNQPQHF. The CDR3 DNA is TGTGCCAGTAGTATCGGCGTAAATCAGCCCCAGCATTTT.

The chain recombines TRBV7-9 with TRBJ1-2; TRBD1 matches 9 bases. Trimming removed 7 bases from V and 6 bases from J; junction bases left unmatched: 9. This CDR3 is built from 14 residues. Germline-derived CDR1 and CDR2 are SEHNR and FQNEAQ (reference sequence). The CDR3 DNA sequence: TGTGCCAGCACCGAGACAGGGGGAGGAAATGGCTACACCTTC. As protein: CASTETGGGNGYTF.

This chain connects TRBV5-4 to TRBJ1-3, with D hard to call. This CDR3 region has 15 residues. Trimming removed 1 base from V and 4 bases from J, with 12 bases in between. Germline CDR1 reads SGHNT; CDR2 reads YYREEE (reference sequence). Here the CDR3 reads CASSLPQSQGNTIYF. The CDR3 nucleotides are TGTGCCAGCAGCTTGCCGCAGAGCCAGGGAAACACCATATATTTT.

This clone was found once. This chain links TRBV7-9 with TRBJ1-4; 9 nucleotides match TRBD1. The CDR3 totals 14 residues. Trimming at V came to 5 bases and at J to 7 bases, leaving 5 bases not matched to a gene. Looked up from germline, CDR1 is SEHNR and CDR2 is FQNEAQ (reference sequence). The CDR3: CASSPGQGAEKLFF. The DNA for the CDR3 is TGTGCCAGCAGCCCGGGACAGGGTGCTGAAAAACTGTTTTTT. The full variable domain, with the rest looked up from reference TRBV7-9 and TRBJ1-4, is DTGVSQNPRHKITKRGQNVTFRCDPISEHNRLYWYRQTLGQGPEFLTYFQNEAQLEKSRLLSDRFSAERPKGSFSTLEIQRTEQGDSAMYLCASSPGQGAEKLFFGSGTQLSVL.